The clone carrying this T cell receptor beta chain turned up a few times. The authors' processing: Estimated nucleated cell counts came from reference gene primer amplification. Profiling relied on immunoSEQ multiplex PCR, and the TCRdb table lists in-frame clones only, not all of them. Clone size and V and J calls were adopted from that table, with D and trimming inferred from the DNA. The sample consists of 80,000 to 100,000 clones, around 85% of them appearing once. The sample originates from a study of blood T cell repertoires in COVID-19. Looking at the study overall: The United States, Italy and Spain provided the acute and convalescent COVID-19 samples.

Germline V gene sequence: CDR1 MNHEY, CDR2 SVGEGT. V was clipped by 1 base and J by 5 bases; unmatched bases: 17. The length of the CDR3 is 21 residues. This clonotype was sampled from a man aged 55-75 years with acute or convalescent COVID-19. Sequencing input: peripheral blood. The chain is built from TRBV6-2 or TRBV6-3 and TRBJ2-1, with TRBD2 identical over 13 bases. The DNA for the CDR3 is TGTGCCAGCAGTTACTTGAGCCCGACTAGCGGGAGGCCAGCTCGGGACAATGAGCAGTTCTTC. Its translation: CASSYLSPTSGRPARDNEQFF.